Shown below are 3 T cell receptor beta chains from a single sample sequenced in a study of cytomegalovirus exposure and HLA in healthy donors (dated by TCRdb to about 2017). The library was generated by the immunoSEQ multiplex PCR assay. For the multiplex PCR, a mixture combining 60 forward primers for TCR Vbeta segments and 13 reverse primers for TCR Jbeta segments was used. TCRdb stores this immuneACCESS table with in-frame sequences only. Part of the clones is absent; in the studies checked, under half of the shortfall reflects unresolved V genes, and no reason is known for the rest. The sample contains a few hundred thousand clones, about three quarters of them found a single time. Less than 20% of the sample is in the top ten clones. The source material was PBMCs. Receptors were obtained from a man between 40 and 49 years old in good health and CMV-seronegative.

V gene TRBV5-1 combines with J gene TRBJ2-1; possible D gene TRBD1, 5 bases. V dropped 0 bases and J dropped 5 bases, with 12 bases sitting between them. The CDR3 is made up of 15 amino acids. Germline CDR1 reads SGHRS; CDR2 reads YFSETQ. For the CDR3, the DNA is TGCGCCAGCAGCTTGGGCAATGCAGGGCACAATGAGCAGTTCTTC. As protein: CASSLGNAGHNEQFF.

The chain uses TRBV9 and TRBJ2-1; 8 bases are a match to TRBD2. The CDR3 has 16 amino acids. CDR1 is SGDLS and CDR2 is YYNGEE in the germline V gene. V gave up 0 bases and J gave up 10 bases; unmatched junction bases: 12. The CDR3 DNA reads TGTGCCAGCAGCGTAGTTGGGGCGGGAGGTTTGGAAGAGCAGTTCTTC. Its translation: CASSVVGAGGLEEQFF.

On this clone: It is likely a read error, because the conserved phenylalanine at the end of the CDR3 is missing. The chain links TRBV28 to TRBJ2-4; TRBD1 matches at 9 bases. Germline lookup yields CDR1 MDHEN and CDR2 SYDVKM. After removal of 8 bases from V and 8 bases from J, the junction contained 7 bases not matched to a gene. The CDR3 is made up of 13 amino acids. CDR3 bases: TGTGCCAGCCAGCCGGGACAGGGACACATTCAGTACCTC. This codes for CASQPGQGHIQYL.